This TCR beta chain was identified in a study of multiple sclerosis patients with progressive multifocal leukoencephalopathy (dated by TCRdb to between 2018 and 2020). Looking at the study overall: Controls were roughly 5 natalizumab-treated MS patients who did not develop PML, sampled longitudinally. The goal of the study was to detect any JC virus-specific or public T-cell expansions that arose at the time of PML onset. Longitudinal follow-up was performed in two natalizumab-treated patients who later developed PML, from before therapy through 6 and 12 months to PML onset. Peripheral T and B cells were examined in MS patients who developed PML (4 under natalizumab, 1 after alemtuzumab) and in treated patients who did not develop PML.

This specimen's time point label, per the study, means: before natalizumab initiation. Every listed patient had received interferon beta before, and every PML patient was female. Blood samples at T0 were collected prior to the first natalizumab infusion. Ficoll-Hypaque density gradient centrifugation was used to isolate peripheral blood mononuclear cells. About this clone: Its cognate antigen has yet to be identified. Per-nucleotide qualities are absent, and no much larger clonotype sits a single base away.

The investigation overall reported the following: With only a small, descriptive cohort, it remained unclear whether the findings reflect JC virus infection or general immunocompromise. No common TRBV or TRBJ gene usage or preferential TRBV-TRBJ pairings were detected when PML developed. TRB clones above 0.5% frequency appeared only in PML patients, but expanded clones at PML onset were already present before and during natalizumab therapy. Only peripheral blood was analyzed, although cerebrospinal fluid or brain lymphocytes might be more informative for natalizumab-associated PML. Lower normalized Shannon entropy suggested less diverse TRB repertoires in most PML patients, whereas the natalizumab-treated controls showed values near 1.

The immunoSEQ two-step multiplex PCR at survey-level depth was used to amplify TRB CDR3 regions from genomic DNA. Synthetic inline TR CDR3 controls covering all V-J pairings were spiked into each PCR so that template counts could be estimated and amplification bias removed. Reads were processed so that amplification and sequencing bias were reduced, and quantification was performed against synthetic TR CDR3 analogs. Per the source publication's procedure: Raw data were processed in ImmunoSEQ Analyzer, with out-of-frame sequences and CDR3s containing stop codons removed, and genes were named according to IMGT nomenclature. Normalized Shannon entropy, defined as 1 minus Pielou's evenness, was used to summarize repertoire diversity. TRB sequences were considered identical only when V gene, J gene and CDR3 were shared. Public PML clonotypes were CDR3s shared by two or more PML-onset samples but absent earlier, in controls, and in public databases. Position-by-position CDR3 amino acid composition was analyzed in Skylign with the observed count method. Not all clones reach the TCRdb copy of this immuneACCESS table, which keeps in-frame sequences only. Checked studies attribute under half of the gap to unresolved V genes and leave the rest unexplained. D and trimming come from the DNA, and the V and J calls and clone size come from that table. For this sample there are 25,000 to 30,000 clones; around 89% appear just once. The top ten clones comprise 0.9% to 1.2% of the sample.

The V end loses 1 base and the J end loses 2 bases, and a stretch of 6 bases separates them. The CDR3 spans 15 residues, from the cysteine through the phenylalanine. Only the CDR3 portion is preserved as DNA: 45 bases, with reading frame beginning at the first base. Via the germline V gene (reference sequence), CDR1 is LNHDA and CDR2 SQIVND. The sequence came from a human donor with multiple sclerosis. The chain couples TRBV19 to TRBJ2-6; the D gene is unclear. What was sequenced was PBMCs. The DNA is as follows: TGTGCCAGTAGTATAGTGGGGACTGGGGCCAACGTCCTGACTTTC. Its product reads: CASSIVGTGANVLTF.